This T cell receptor (beta chain) comes out of a study of cytomegalovirus exposure and HLA in healthy donors. General study points: The authors later found HLA-associated TCR beta chains more clonally expanded than equally common others. CMV serostatus was the only immune exposure information that was available.

Details on this clone: What it binds is unknown.

The PCR had 60 Vbeta and 13 Jbeta primers. The assay was immunoSEQ multiplex PCR, and TCRdb's table has in-frame clones only and misses some. The table records 60,000 to 95,000 clones, 78% of them present only once. Losses at the gene ends were 4 bases for V and 5 bases for J; bases not matched to a gene: 4. This CDR3 has 14 amino acids. Germline CDR1 is SNHLY and CDR2 is FYNNEI. The specimen sequenced was PBMCs. This receptor was obtained from a woman aged 40 to 49 in good health and CMV-seropositive. This chain uses TRBV2 with TRBJ1-1, with 10 bases identical to TRBD1. The CDR3 protein is CASSAPGQGTEAFF. The CDR3 DNA sequence: TGTGCCAGCAGTGCCCCGGGACAGGGGACTGAAGCTTTCTTT.